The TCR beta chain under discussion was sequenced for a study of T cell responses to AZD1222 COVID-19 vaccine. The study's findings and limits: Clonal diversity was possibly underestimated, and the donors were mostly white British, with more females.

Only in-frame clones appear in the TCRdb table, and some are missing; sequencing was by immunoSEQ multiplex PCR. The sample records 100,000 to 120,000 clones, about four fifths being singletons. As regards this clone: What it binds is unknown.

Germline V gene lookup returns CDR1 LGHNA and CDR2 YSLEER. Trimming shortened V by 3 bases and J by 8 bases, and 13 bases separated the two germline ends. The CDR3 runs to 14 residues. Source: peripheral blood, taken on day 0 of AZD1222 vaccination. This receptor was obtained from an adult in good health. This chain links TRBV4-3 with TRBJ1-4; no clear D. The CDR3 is CASSQRVVSEKLFF. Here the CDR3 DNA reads TGCGCCAGCAGCCAGAGGGTCGTCAGCGAAAAACTGTTTTTT.